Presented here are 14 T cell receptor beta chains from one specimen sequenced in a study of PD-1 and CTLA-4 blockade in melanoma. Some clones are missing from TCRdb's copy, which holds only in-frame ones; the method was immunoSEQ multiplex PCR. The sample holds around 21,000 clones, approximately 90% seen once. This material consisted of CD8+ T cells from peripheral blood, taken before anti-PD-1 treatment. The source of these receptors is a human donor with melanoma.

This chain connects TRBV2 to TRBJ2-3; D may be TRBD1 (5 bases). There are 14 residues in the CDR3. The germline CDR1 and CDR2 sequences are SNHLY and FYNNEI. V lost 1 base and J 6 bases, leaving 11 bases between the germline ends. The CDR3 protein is CASSEGGPSDTQYF. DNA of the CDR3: TGTGCCAGCAGTGAAGGGGGCCCCTCTGATACGCAGTATTTT.

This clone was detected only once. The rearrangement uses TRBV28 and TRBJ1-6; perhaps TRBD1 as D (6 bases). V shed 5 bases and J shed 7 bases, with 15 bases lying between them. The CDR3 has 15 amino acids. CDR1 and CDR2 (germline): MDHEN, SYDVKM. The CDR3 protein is CASSLSTGLNSPLHF. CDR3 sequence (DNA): TGTGCCAGCAGTCTTTCGACAGGTTTAAATTCACCCCTCCACTTT. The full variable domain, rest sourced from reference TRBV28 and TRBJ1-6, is DVKVTQSSRYLVKRTGEKVFLECVQDMDHENMFWYRQDPGLGLRLIYFSYDVKMKEKGDIPEGYSVSREKKERFSLILESASTNQTSMYLCASSLSTGLNSPLHFGNGTRLTVT.

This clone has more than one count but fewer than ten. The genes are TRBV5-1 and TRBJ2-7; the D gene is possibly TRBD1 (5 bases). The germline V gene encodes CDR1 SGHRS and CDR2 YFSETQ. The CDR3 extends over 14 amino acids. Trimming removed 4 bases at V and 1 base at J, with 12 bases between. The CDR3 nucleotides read TGCGCCAGCAGCCTGGGGCAGGCTTCCTACGAGCAGTACTTC. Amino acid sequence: CASSLGQASYEQYF.

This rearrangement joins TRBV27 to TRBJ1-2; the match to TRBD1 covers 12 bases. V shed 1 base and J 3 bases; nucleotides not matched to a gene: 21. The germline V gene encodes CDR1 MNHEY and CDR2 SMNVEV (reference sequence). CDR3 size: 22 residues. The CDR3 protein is CASSLLEPRTRDRGRNDYGYTF. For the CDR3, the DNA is TGTGCCAGCAGTTTATTGGAGCCCCGGACCAGGGACAGGGGGCGGAATGACTATGGCTACACCTTC.

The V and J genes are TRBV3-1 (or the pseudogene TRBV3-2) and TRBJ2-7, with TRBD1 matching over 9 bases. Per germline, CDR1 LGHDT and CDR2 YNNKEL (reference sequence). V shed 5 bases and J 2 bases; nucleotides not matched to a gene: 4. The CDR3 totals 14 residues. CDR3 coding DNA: TGTGCCAGCAGCGCAGGACAGGGGCCCTACGAGCAGTACTTC. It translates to CASSAGQGPYEQYF.

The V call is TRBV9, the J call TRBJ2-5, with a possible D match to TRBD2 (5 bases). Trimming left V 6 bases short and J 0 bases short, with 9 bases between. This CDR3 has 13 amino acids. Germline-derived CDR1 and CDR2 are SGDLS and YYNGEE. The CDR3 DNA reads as TGTGCCAGCAACGGCGGGTACCAAGAGACCCAGTACTTC. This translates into CASNGGYQETQYF.

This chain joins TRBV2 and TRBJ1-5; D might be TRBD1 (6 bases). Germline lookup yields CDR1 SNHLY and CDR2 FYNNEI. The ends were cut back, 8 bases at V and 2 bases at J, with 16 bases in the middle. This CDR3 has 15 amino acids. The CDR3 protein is CASAKLQGGNQPQHF. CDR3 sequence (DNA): TGTGCCAGCGCCAAACTACAGGGAGGCAATCAGCCCCAGCATTTT.

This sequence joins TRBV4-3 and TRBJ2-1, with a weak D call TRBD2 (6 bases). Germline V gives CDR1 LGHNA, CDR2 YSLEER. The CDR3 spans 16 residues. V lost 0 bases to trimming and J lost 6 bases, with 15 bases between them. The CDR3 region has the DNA TGCGCCAGCAGCCAAGATGGAGGGGCCTATCTCAATGAGCAGTTCTTC. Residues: CASSQDGGAYLNEQFF.

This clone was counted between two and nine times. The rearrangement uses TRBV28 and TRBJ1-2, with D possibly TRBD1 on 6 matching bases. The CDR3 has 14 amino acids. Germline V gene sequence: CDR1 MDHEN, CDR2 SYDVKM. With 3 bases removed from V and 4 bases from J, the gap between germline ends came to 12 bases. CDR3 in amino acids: CASSFPQGIYGYTF. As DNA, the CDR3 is TGTGCCAGCAGTTTCCCCCAGGGGATCTATGGCTACACCTTC.

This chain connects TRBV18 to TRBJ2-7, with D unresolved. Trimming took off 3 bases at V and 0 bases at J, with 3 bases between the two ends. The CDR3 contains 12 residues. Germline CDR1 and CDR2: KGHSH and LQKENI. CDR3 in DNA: TGTGCCAGCTCACCTCGCTCCTACGAGCAGTACTTC. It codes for CASSPRSYEQYF.

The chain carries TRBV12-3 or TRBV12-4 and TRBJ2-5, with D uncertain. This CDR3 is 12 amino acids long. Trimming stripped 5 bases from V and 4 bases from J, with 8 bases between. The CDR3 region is CASSRWGETQYF. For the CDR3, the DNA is TGTGCCAGCAGTCGGTGGGGAGAGACCCAGTACTTC.

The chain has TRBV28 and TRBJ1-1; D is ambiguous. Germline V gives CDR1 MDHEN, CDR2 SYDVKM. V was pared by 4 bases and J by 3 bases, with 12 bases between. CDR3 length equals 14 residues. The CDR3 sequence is CASSSRLEDTEAFF. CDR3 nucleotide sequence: TGTGCCAGCAGTTCCAGACTCGAGGACACTGAAGCTTTCTTT.

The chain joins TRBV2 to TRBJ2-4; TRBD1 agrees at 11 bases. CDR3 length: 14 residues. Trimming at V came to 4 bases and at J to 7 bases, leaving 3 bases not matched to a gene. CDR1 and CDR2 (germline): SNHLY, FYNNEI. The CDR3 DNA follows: TGTGCCAGCAGTGGGACAGGGGGCGCGAACATTCAGTACTTC. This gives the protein CASSGTGGANIQYF. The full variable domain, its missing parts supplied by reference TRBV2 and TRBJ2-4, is EPEVTQTPSHQVTQMGQEVILRCVPISNHLYFYWYRQILGQKVEFLVSFYNNEISEKSEIFDDQFSVERPDGSNFTLKIRSTKLEDSAMYFCASSGTGGANIQYFGAGTRLSVL.

The CDR3 DNA sequence: TGTGCCTGGAGTGTACAGGGGTGGACTGAAGCTTTCTTT. Amino acid sequence: CAWSVQGWTEAFF. The V gene is TRBV30, the J gene TRBJ1-1; 7 bases match TRBD1. CDR1 is GTSNPN, CDR2 SVGIG, per germline (reference sequence). This CDR3 is built from 13 residues. V was clipped by 0 bases and J by 5 bases; unmatched bases: 3.